Listed below are T cell receptor beta chains from one sample, sequenced in a study of cytotoxic CD8 clonotypes in ibrutinib-treated CLL. Method: immunoSEQ multiplex PCR; TCRdb's copy keeps in-frame clones and lacks some. Among tens of thousands of clones listed, around 80% were seen once. The starting material was PBMCs, obtained at disease progression, from a patient treated with ibrutinib. Receptors originate from a human donor with chronic lymphocytic leukemia. CDR3s include the opening cysteine and the closing phenylalanine or tryptophan. D genes are given only for firm matches. Rows may omit the clone size; those that give it use once, few, many or a size class.

cdr3_aa cdr3_nt j_call clone_size v_call d_call
CAGGAGSYGYTF TGTGCCGGTGGGGCCGGGTCCTATGGCTACACCTTC TRBJ1-2 . TRBV28 .
CASSQGQGRAEAFF TGTGCCAGCAGCCAAGGACAGGGTAGGGCTGAAGCTTTCTTT TRBJ1-1 . TRBV11-2 TRBD1
CASSLGGFSYGYTF TGTGCCAGCAGCTTAGGGGGGTTTTCCTACGGCTACACCTTC TRBJ1-2 . TRBV7-2 .
CAIGQARRGTQYF TGTGCCATCGGGCAGGCCCGGAGGGGGACCCAGTACTTC TRBJ2-5 . TRBV10-3 .
CASSFQWDRDNEQFF TGTGCCAGCAGCTTCCAGTGGGACAGAGACAATGAGCAGTTCTTC TRBJ2-1 . TRBV5-4 TRBD1
CASSPTASGAYNEQFF TGTGCCAGCAGCCCAACGGCTAGCGGAGCTTACAATGAGCAGTTCTTC TRBJ2-1 few TRBV5-6 TRBD2
CASSSFGSNQPQHF TGTGCCAGTAGTAGTTTTGGTAGCAATCAGCCCCAGCATTTT TRBJ1-5 once TRBV19 .
CASSLHRGRFQPQHF TGTGCCAGCAGTCTCCACAGGGGCAGGTTTCAGCCCCAGCATTTT TRBJ1-5 . TRBV2 TRBD1
CASSIGGETQYF TGTGCCAGTAGTATCGGGGGAGAGACCCAGTACTTC TRBJ2-5 once TRBV19 .
CASSPTPKGSGAFF TGTGCCAGCAGTCCTACTCCTAAGGGGAGTGGAGCTTTCTTT TRBJ1-1 . TRBV6-5 .
CASSFLNTEAFF TGCGCCAGCTCCTTTCTGAACACTGAAGCTTTCTTT TRBJ1-1 . TRBV10-2 .
CASTGTSGSYEQYF TGCGCCAGCACCGGGACTAGCGGGTCTTACGAGCAGTACTTC TRBJ2-7 . TRBV10-2 TRBD2
CSVAFWGGTSTDTQYF TGCAGCGTTGCTTTTTGGGGGGGGACTAGCACAGATACGCAGTATTTT TRBJ2-3 . TRBV29-1 TRBD2